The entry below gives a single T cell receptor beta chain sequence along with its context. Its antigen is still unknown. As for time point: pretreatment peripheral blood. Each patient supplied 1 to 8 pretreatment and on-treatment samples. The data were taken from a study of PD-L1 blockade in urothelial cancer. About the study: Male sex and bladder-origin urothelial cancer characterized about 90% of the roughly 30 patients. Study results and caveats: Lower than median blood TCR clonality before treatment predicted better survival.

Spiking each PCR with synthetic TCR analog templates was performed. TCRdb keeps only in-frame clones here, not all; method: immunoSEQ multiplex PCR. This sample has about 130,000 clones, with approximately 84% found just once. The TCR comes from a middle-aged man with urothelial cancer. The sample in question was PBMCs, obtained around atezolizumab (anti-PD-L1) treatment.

The CDR3 bases are TGCGCCAGCAGCGCCATAGCGGGAGACGACACCGGGGAGCTGTTTTTT. Amino acids: CASSAIAGDDTGELFF. The rearrangement joins TRBV5-1 to TRBJ2-2, with 9 bases lining up with TRBD2. The CDR3 extends over 16 amino acids. Germline CDR1 reads SGHRS; CDR2 reads YFSETQ. The J segment lost 3 bases and the V segment lost 4 bases, leaving 7 bases of the junction unmatched. Full variable domain (remainder filled in from reference TRBV5-1 and TRBJ2-2): KAGVTQTPRYLIKTRGQQVTLSCSPISGHRSVSWYQQTPGQGLQFLFEYFSETQRNKGNFPGRFSGRQFSNSRSEMNVSTLELGDSALYLCASSAIAGDDTGELFFGEGSRLTVL.